What follows is one TCR beta chain and its context. Its specificity is unknown. This specimen belongs to a study of shared clonotypes between healthy human individuals. Running of the assay took place at deep level. This table comes from immunoSEQ multiplex PCR, and its TCRdb copy is limited to in-frame clones, with some not included. The table has about 2.3 million clones, approximately 90% seen once. CDR3 length: 14 residues. Trimming took 6 bases from V and 5 from J; bases not matched to a gene: 8. Germline CDR1 and CDR2: SQVTM and ANQGSEA. Study-wide points: The study found roughly 5% of naive CD4 clonotypes shared across several donors.

Donors included only healthy HIV-negative adults lacking recent acute infections or vaccinations. The chain carries TRBV29-1 and TRBJ2-2; 8 positions agree with TRBD2. This sequence was found in a man aged 18 to 29 in good health. Some clones in this sample may be carry-over from other donors' samples. Material for sequencing was naive CD4+ T cells from PBMCs. As for subset: CD45RA+ positively selected. The CDR3 sequence is CSVAGTRGTGELFF. In nucleotides, the CDR3 is TGCAGCGTAGCCGGGACTAGGGGGACCGGGGAGCTGTTTTTT.